This is a list of T cell receptor beta chains from one sample in a study of shared clonotypes between healthy human individuals. The assay was immunoSEQ multiplex PCR, and TCRdb's table has in-frame clones only and misses some. The sample lists millions of clones, around 95% occurring once. What was sequenced was naive CD4+ T cells sorted from blood. All receptors come from a man between 18 and 35 years old in good health. Both conserved end residues are part of each CDR3. A D gene is named only where the DNA matches it firmly. For some rows the clone size is stated as once, few or many, or as a class when expanded; others skip it.

>TRBJ2-1|TRBV18|NA|NA
TGTGCCAGCTCACCCAACAATGAGCAGTTCTTC
CASSPNNEQFF
>TRBJ1-4|TRBV7-7|NA|NA
TGTGCTAGCAGCCCCCCTGGCACCGAAAAACTGTTTTTT
CASSPPGTEKLFF
>TRBJ2-7|TRBV28|TRBD2|NA
TGTGCCAGCACGGGGAGCGGGAGGGCCAAGGACGAGCAGTACTTC
CASTGSGRAKDEQYF
>TRBJ2-5|TRBV7-8|NA|NA
TGTGCCAGCAGCTTAGGTCCCGACCCTGGGGAGACCCAGTACTTC
CASSLGPDPGETQYF
>TRBJ2-3|TRBV5-6|NA|once
TGTGCCAGCAGCCGGGCGGTCATTAGGGTGGATACGCAGTATTTT
CASSRAVIRVDTQYF
>TRBJ1-1|TRBV9|NA|NA
TGTGCCAGCAGCCTCAATTTAAACGCAGGGTACACTGAAGCTTTCTTT
CASSLNLNAGYTEAFF
>TRBJ2-2|TRBV5-1|NA|NA
TGCGCCAGCAGGGAACCCGGTCTCACCGGGGAGCTGTTTTTT
CASREPGLTGELFF
>TRBJ2-7|TRBV10-2|TRBD2|NA
TGCGCCAGCGCAACGGGAGGGTCTTACGAGCAGTACTTC
CASATGGSYEQYF
>TRBJ2-2|TRBV4-1|TRBD2|NA
TGCGCCAGCAGCCAAGATCGACTAGCTACCAACACCGGGGAGCTGTTTTTT
CASSQDRLATNTGELFF
>TRBJ2-2|TRBV18|TRBD2|NA
TGTGCCAGCTCACCAATACCGGGGGGCACCGGGGAGCTGTTTTTT
CASSPIPGGTGELFF
>TRBJ2-3|TRBV30|TRBD2|NA
TGTGCCTGGAGCACCGGTTTGTCTAGCGGGAGGTCAGATACGCAGTATTTT
CAWSTGLSSGRSDTQYF
>TRBJ2-7|TRBV29-1|NA|NA
TGCAGCGTTGAAGCCCCCGGGCTCCTACGGGAGCAGTACTTC
CSVEAPGLLREQYF
>TRBJ1-1|TRBV6-5|NA|NA
TGTGCCAGCAGAAGCCAGGGGATGAACACTGAAGCTTTCTTT
CASRSQGMNTEAFF
>TRBJ2-1|TRBV4-2|TRBD2|NA
TGTGCCAGCAGCCATCCCGGACTAGCGGGGGATAATGAGCAGTTCTTC
CASSHPGLAGDNEQFF
>TRBJ1-2|TRBV9|TRBD1|NA
TGTGCCAGCAGCCCGACAGGGATCCGCGGCTACACCTTC
CASSPTGIRGYTF
>TRBJ1-5|TRBV4-1|NA|NA
TGCGCCAGCAGCCAAGAAAACAGGTGGAATCAGCCCCAGCATTTT
CASSQENRWNQPQHF
>TRBJ2-7|TRBV5-1|NA|NA
TGCGCCAGCAGCCCCCTTTCGGAGCCCTACTACGAGCAGTACTTC
CASSPLSEPYYEQYF
>TRBJ2-7|TRBV15|NA|NA
TGTGCCACCAGCAGAGATAGAACTTTATACGAGCAGTACTTC
CATSRDRTLYEQYF
>TRBJ2-3|TRBV5-1|TRBD2|once
TGCGCCAGCAGCCCCAACCCTAGCGGGCGAACAGATACGCAGTATTTT
CASSPNPSGRTDTQYF
>TRBJ2-6|TRBV18|NA|NA
TGTGCCAGCTCATTAGGAGTCAACTCTGGGGCCAACGTCCTGACTTTC
CASSLGVNSGANVLTF
>TRBJ1-6|TRBV4-3|NA|NA
TGCGCCAGCAGCCAAGATAGGGCAGGTACAACTTCACCCCTCCACTTT
CASSQDRAGTTSPLHF
>TRBJ2-1|TRBV6-5|NA|NA
TGTGCCAGCAGTTACGGCGTCCTAGGGGAGCAGTTCTTC
CASSYGVLGEQFF
>TRBJ1-5|TRBV4-3|TRBD1|NA
TGCGCCAGCAGCCAAGGACAGGGGATTCAGCCCCAGCATTTT
CASSQGQGIQPQHF
>TRBJ2-5|TRBV6-1|NA|NA
TGTGCCAGCAGTGAAAATGCGGGGACCCAGTACTTC
CASSENAGTQYF
>TRBJ1-2|TRBV5-1|NA|NA
TGCGCCAGCAGCTTGACCGAATTTCATGGCTACACCTTC
CASSLTEFHGYTF
>TRBJ1-4|TRBV18|TRBD1|NA
TGTGCCAGCTCACCACCGGGACAGGGAGGTGAAAAACTGTTTTTT
CASSPPGQGGEKLFF
>TRBJ1-2|TRBV19|NA|NA
TGTGCCAGTAGACTGAATCCGACAGGAACAAACTATGGCTACACCTTC
CASRLNPTGTNYGYTF